This TCR beta chain is drawn from a study of T cell responses to AZD1222 COVID-19 vaccine. Study context: Pooling of second doses given at about 4 or about 12 weeks was done.

TCRdb keeps only in-frame clones here, not all; method: immunoSEQ multiplex PCR. The data contain roughly 100,000 clones, around 90% of them seen just once; the ten biggest clones take up about 5.4%. Overall study results and limits: Repertoire collection took place solely once the T cell response had peaked. Unmutated variant regions reportedly attract nearly half of all spike-specific TCRs. White British ancestry dominated among donors, who included more females, and clonal diversity was possibly underestimated.

As concerns this clone: Antigen: not known.

Trimming removed 3 bases at V and 3 bases at J, with 4 bases between. The CDR3 runs to 11 residues. Germline CDR1 is SGDLS and CDR2 is YYNGEE. Sequencing used peripheral blood, obtained on day 0 of AZD1222 vaccination. The chain joins TRBV9 to TRBJ2-7; D gene uncertain. The sequence derives from an adult in good health. The CDR3 DNA is TGTGCCAGCAGCGACCTCTACGAGCAGTACTTC. Its protein is CASSDLYEQYF.